The present TCR beta chain was sequenced within a study of blood T cell repertoires in COVID-19. Study overall: The cDNA or gDNA used as material had been derived from T cells, B-cell-depleted T cells, or PBMCs.

Under the authors' procedure: By means of reference gene primer amplification, nucleated cell counts were estimated. The table came from immunoSEQ multiplex PCR; TCRdb's copy has only in-frame clones and leaves some out. V and J calls and clone size are those listed in that table; D and trimming were worked out from the DNA. The table lists 55,000 to 70,000 clones, roughly 92% of them singletons, with 5% to 6% in the top ten. Per the germline V gene, CDR1 is SGHDT and CDR2 is YYEEEE. The CDR3 length is 14 residues. V lost 0 bases to trimming and J lost 2 bases, with 8 bases between them. The chain has TRBV5-6 and TRBJ1-1; D is unresolved. The TCR comes from a human donor in a cohort sampled during active COVID-19. The sample was peripheral blood. The CDR3 sequence is CASSLVALNTEAFF. The CDR3 coding sequence is TGTGCCAGCAGCTTGGTAGCTCTAAACACTGAAGCTTTCTTT.